This T cell receptor (beta chain) was observed in a study of T cell responses to AZD1222 COVID-19 vaccine. At the level of the study: Doses given second, at about 4 or about 12 weeks, were pooled.

CDR1 and CDR2 (germline): LNHDA, SQIVND (reference sequence). V lost 7 bases, J lost 5 bases, and 16 bases stayed unmatched. This CDR3 spans 16 amino acids. With respect to this clone: Antigen unknown.

Notes on the study in general: Among AZD1222 vaccinees, only 5 to 7 were seropositive at baseline. The donor group comprised mostly white British people and more females; the analysis possibly underestimated clonal diversity.

Only in-frame clones appear in the TCRdb table, and some are missing; sequencing was by immunoSEQ multiplex PCR. Of 95,000 to 150,000 clones listed, 89% are singletons. The chain couples TRBV19 to TRBJ2-7; 8 nucleotides agree with TRBD2. This TCR derives from an adult in good health. The specimen was peripheral blood, collected on day 0 of AZD1222 vaccination. Here the CDR3 DNA reads TGTGCCAGTAATTCCCCTGGGGCGGCCGGGGGGGACGAGCAGTACTTC. Protein: CASNSPGAAGGDEQYF.